A single T cell receptor beta chain is shown here with its context. The clone's antigen remains unknown. Base quality data are lacking; no much larger clone is found one base away. Only healthy Caucasian donors were included. Three pairs of female monozygotic twins, all aged about 18 to 30 years, were included in the twin cohort. Peripheral blood mononuclear cells were used as the source from which RNA for TCR libraries was isolated. These data are taken from a study of identical twins (dated by TCRdb to 2016 to 2018). As for the study more broadly: The study deep-sequenced TCR alpha and beta repertoires from monozygotic twins, unrelated adults of various ages and cord blood to test whether fetal clonotypes persist. To rule out contamination, replicate twin experiments were performed at different times with different library preparation protocols. Paper-wide results and their limitations: Zero-insertion analyses could be partly confounded by invariant T cells such as MAIT and iNKT, though diverse VJ usage argued against such confounding for most clonotypes. In monozygotic twins, recombination models systematically underestimated out-of-frame TCR alpha sharing, but the models matched the sharing seen between unrelated individuals. Because the same donors could not be followed over many years, conclusions were based on cross-sectional statistical analysis. Abundant cord blood beta clonotypes carried fewer insertions; young adult naive repertoires showed a weaker similar trend, while memory repertoires showed none. Compared with coincidental sharing between unrelated individuals, out-of-frame TCR alpha sequences shared between twins showed an excess of sequences with low generation probability. A weaker excess of twin sharing was found in beta out-of-frame sequences because the signal-to-noise ratio was lowered by fewer shared sequences.

The germline V gene (reference sequence) gives CDR1 as LNHDA and CDR2 as SQIVND. The CDR3 holds 16 amino acids from the cysteine to the phenylalanine. Only the CDR3 DNA is retained, 48 bases long and in frame from the first base. V loses 6 bases, J loses 3 bases, and the germline ends lie 20 bases apart. The receptor library was made with 5' RACE. Sequencing was performed on an Illumina HiSeq 2000. A universal primer binding site was added through template switching, and the final cDNA carried a unique molecular identifier so that TCR cDNA molecules could be counted accurately. Specific primers in the conserved constant-segment region were used to synthesize first-strand cDNA for TCR alpha and beta chains. To control for contamination, every cDNA library carried two barcodes: a SMART-Mk sample barcode plus Illumina barcodes. TruSeq adapter sequences and Illumina sample barcodes were added in two successive PCR steps. The TCR alpha and beta cDNA libraries were sequenced on the Illumina HiSeq platform using custom primers. As for how the authors treated the data: Unique molecular identifiers were extracted from raw reads with MiGEC, and CDR3 positions were determined with MiXCR. Recombination models were inferred per individual with the repgenHMM and IGoR tools using an EM algorithm. Shared clonotypes were analyzed with the tcR package in R, and sharing was normalized by the product of cloneset sizes. To study raw recombination free of thymic and clonal selection effects, out-of-frame nonproductive sequences were analyzed. TCRdb redid the processing of the public reads, applying fastp at Q25 and MiXCR, and retained in-frame beta chains. Under each unique CDR3 protein, matching rows form one entry showing the most common genes and DNA. V and J calls and clone size were set by TCRdb, not the authors. The sample table lists under 1 million distinct CDR3 sequences, roughly an eighth of them with a count of one. 1.5% to 2% of the sample rests with the top ten.

These sequences were also reported in another study, on yellow fever vaccine responses in identical twins. Per that second paper: The T cell response to vaccination in identical twins was reported by the authors to appear partly convergent and partly personalized. In identical twins, the study followed T cell clones that responded to the vaccine with precision.

This TCR was sampled from a woman aged 18-29 years in good health. The sequenced sample consisted of PBMCs. Here the chain combines TRBV19 and TRBJ2-5, with the D gene tentatively TRBD1 or TRBD2, based on 5 matching bases in each. CDR3 region: CASSTRGRLQKETQYF. The nucleotide sequence reads TGTGCCAGTAGCACTAGGGGTCGACTGCAAAAAGAGACCCAGTACTTC. The CDR3 plus the reference TRBV19 and TRBJ2-5 genes for the other parts give the full variable domain: DGGITQSPKYLFRKEGQNVTLSCEQNLNHDAMYWYRQDPGQGLRLIYYSQIVNDFQKGDIAEGYSVSREKKESFPLTVTSAQKNPTAFYLCASSTRGRLQKETQYFGPGTRLLVL.